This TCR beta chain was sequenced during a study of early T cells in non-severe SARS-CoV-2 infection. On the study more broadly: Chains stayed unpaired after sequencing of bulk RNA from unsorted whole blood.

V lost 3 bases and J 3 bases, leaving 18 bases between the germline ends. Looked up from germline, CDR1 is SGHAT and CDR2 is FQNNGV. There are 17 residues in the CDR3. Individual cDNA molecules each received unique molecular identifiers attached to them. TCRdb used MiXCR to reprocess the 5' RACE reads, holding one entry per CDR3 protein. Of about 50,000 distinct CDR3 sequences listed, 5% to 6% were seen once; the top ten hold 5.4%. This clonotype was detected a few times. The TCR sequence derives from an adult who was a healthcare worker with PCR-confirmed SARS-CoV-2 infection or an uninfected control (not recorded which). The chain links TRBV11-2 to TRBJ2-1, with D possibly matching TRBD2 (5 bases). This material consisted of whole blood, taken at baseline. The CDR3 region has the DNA TGTGCCAGCAGCTTCCCGTTAGCGAGGAAAAACTACAATGAGCAGTTCTTC. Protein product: CASSFPLARKNYNEQFF.